The 22 T cell receptor beta chains reported below all come from one sample, sequenced in a study of T cell clonality in common variable immunodeficiency. The table came from immunoSEQ multiplex PCR; TCRdb's copy has only in-frame clones and leaves some out. The data list around 81,000 clones, none observed once; over 0.7% falls to the top ten. The sequencing input was peripheral blood mononuclear cells. Receptors originate from a person aged 18 to 75 in good health.

This clone was found many times. The read terminates 3 residues ahead of where the CDR3 ends, so the germline J gene completes it. V is TRBV18 and J is TRBJ1-2; 8 bases fit TRBD1. Germline V CDR1 and CDR2: KGHSH, LQKENI. The CDR3 runs to 14 residues. CDR3 loop: CASSPSGQGGGYTF. Partial CDR3 DNA: TGTGCCAGCTCACCATCTGGACAGGGAGGAGGC. The full variable domain, its missing parts supplied by reference TRBV18 and TRBJ1-2, is NAGVMQNPRHLVRRRGQEARLRCSPMKGHSHVYWYRQLPEEGLKFMVYLQKENIIDESGMPKERFSAEFPKEGPSILRIQQVVRGDSAAYFCASSPSGQGGGYTFGSGTRLTVV.

This clone was seen ten or more times. The CDR3 is cut off 3 residues early in the read; its end comes from the germline J gene. The chain carries TRBV20-1 and TRBJ2-5; 8 bases match TRBD2. The germline gives CDR1 DFQATT, CDR2 SNEGSKA (reference sequence). Unmatched junction bases numbered 4, after V lost 0 bases and J lost 4 bases. This CDR3 region has 14 residues. The covered CDR3 bases are TGCAGTGCTAGAGACTTAGCGGGGCGAGAGACC. This codes for CSARDLAGRET. The whole CDR3 protein reads CSARDLAGRETQYF.

This clone was seen many times. The read terminates 3 residues before the CDR3 end, so the remaining end is supplied by the germline J gene. The genes are TRBV13 and TRBJ1-3, with 9 bases identical to TRBD1. The germline gives CDR1 PRHDT, CDR2 FYEKMQ (reference sequence). Trimming at V came to 1 base and at J to 4 bases, leaving 5 bases not matched to a gene. The CDR3 sequence is 16 residues long. The DNA read from the CDR3 is TGTGCCAGCAGCTTAGCTTGGGACAGGGAAGGAAACACC. This encodes CASSLAWDREGNT. The CDR3 reads in full as CASSLAWDREGNTIYF.

Details on this clone: The missing CDR3 end, 3 residues past where the read stops, is filled in from the germline J gene. The V and J genes are TRBV5-3 and TRBJ1-1, with 11 bases matching TRBD1. TRBV5-3 is designated an ORF whose function remains uncertain. The CDR3 totals 14 residues. Germline trimming cut 5 bases from V and 3 bases from J; bases unmatched to any gene: 3. Incomplete CDR3 DNA: TGTGCCAGAAGACAGGGACAGGGGGACACTGAA. It is translated as CARRQGQGDTE. The entire CDR3 reads CARRQGQGDTEAFF.

Many counts were recorded for this clone. The CDR3 is cut off 3 residues early in the read; its end comes from the germline J gene. The chain is built from TRBV2 and TRBJ2-5; D is undetermined. V was cut by 6 bases and J by 0 bases, with 5 bases left in between. The CDR3 sequence is 12 residues long. The V gene's germline CDR1 is SNHLY and CDR2 FYNNEI. CDR3 amino acids: CASSSDQETQYF. CDR3 DNA, as far as it was read: TGTGCCAGCAGCTCCGACCAAGAGACC.

This clone was counted between two and nine times. The read gets to within 3 residues of the CDR3 end, and the germline J gene fills in the rest. This chain connects TRBV25-1 to TRBJ2-7; no firm D call. This CDR3 is built from 11 residues. Trimming stripped 5 bases from V and 1 base from J, with 3 bases between. Germline CDR1 MGHDK, CDR2 SYGVNS. CDR3 bases read: TGTGCCAGCAGTCGGTCCTACGAG. As protein: CASSRSYE. The whole CDR3 sequence reads CASSRSYEQYF.

This clone showed up many times. The CDR3 end is not reached by the read, which stops 3 residues before it; the germline J gene fills it in. V is TRBV30 and J is TRBJ1-6; 10 bases align to TRBD1. Germline values: CDR1 GTSNPN, CDR2 SVGIG (reference sequence). This CDR3 has 13 amino acids. Trimming at V came to 4 bases and at J to 9 bases, leaving 3 bases not matched to a gene. The part of the CDR3 DNA that was read is TGTGCCTGGACGACAGGGGGCTCTTCACCC. Protein sequence: CAWTTGGSSP. The CDR3 in full is CAWTTGGSSPLHF.

The table lists this clone with many counts. The read halts 3 residues ahead of the CDR3 end, with the missing end drawn from the germline J gene. The chain has TRBV28 and TRBJ2-4; 12 nucleotides line up with TRBD2. The CDR3 loop spans 19 amino acids. Germline V lookup: CDR1 MDHEN, CDR2 SYDVKM. J gave up 0 bases and V 5 bases, and 11 bases lay outside the gene matches. The chain's CDR3 is CASSPLGLAGILAKNIQYF. The CDR3 bases that were read are TGTGCCAGCAGTCCCCTCGGACTAGCGGGGATACTAGCCAAAAACATT.

This clone was seen repeatedly, ten times or more. With the read ending 3 residues before the CDR3 end, the germline J gene is used to fill in that end. The V call is TRBV12-3 or TRBV12-4, the J call TRBJ2-5; D gene uncertain. The CDR3 is 14 amino acids. Trimming cost V 3 bases and J 0 bases, with 8 bases left between them. Incomplete CDR3 DNA: TGTGCCAGCAGTTTTTCTAGAAACCAAGAGACC. Translating it yields CASSFSRNQET. The complete CDR3 reads CASSFSRNQETQYF.

This clone was seen ten or more times. Read data end 3 residues before the CDR3 end; the end is taken from the germline J gene. The gene calls are TRBV5-6 and TRBJ2-2; D is uncertain. V was clipped by 0 bases and J by 1 base, with 4 bases between them. Germline V CDR1 and CDR2: SGHDT, YYEEEE. The CDR3 totals 14 residues. CDR3 DNA (partial): TGTGCCAGCAGCTTGGCGGGGAACACCGGGGAG. This gives the protein CASSLAGNTGE. The whole CDR3 protein reads CASSLAGNTGELFF.

This clone was counted at least ten times. The junction departs from the called germline gene at one end, perhaps through a read error. The read finishes 3 residues shy of the CDR3 end, and the germline J gene is used to complete it. This chain joins TRBV4-2 and TRBJ2-1; 7 bases are a match to TRBD2. The CDR3 covers 16 residues. CDR1 and CDR2 from the germline V gene are LGHNA and YNFKEQ. Here the CDR3 reads CASSQGAGVDDNEQFF. The CDR3 DNA, read in part, is TGCGCCAGCAGCCAAGGGGCGGGAGTGGATGACAATGAG.

This clone was seen repeatedly, ten times or more. Partial CDR3 DNA: TGTGCCAGCAGCCAACATACAGGGACATATCGATCG. Translating gives CASSQHTGTYRS. The full CDR3 protein reads CASSQHTGTYRSQYF. This chain joins TRBV14 and TRBJ2-3; TRBD1 might be the D (6 bases). Read coverage stops 3 residues before the CDR3 terminus; the germline J gene supplies the remainder. In germline, CDR1 is SGHDN, CDR2 FVKESK. The CDR3 extends over 15 amino acids.

This clone was counted ten times or more. An end of the junction does not agree with germline; a read error may underlie this. The read terminates 3 residues ahead of where the CDR3 ends, so the germline J gene completes it. The chain has TRBV4-1 and TRBJ2-7; D is perhaps TRBD1 (5 bases). Germline CDR1 and CDR2: MGHRA and YSYEKL. CDR3 length: 14 amino acids. The CDR3 reads CTSSLWGSTYEQYF. The part of the CDR3 DNA that was read is TGCACCAGCAGCCTTTGGGGCTCTACCTACGAG.

This clone was recorded many times. The read terminates 3 residues ahead of where the CDR3 ends, so the germline J gene completes it. This rearrangement joins TRBV7-2 to TRBJ2-5, with TRBD1 matching 10 bases. The V gene's germline CDR1 is SGHTA and CDR2 FQGNSA. This CDR3 is built from 14 residues. Germline trimming cut 5 bases from V and 5 bases from J; bases unmatched to any gene: 5. The CDR3 here is CASSPDRGLETQYF. CDR3 DNA, as far as it was read: TGTGCCAGCAGCCCTGACAGGGGGCTGGAGACC.

In its sample, this clone was seen many times. The CDR3 end falls 3 residues outside the read, so it is completed with the germline J gene. The J gene is TRBJ2-5, the V gene TRBV5-4; 7 nucleotides align to TRBD2. The germline V gene encodes CDR1 SGHNT and CDR2 YYREEE (reference sequence). The CDR3 totals 15 residues. The V and J ends lost 4 bases and 0 bases, in that order; junction bases with no gene match: 6. CDR3 DNA, as far as it was read: TGTGCCAGCAGCCCATTGACTAGCTACCAAGAGACC. Translation: CASSPLTSYQET. Given in full, the CDR3 is CASSPLTSYQETQYF.

This clone was counted at least ten times. The CDR3 extends 3 residues past the end of the read, so its final part is completed from the germline J gene. This sequence joins TRBV7-9 and TRBJ2-1; 8 nucleotides match TRBD2. This CDR3 has 15 residues. Germline trimming cut 1 base from V and 9 bases from J; bases unmatched to any gene: 8. Germline V gene sequence: CDR1 SEHNR, CDR2 FQNEAQ (reference sequence). The CDR3 region is CASSLVSSGSGEQFF. The sequenced part of the CDR3 DNA is TGTGCCAGCAGCTTAGTTAGCAGCGGGAGCGGTGAG.

Ten or more counts support this clone. The CDR3 end is not reached by the read, which stops 3 residues before it; the germline J gene fills it in. V is TRBV7-2 and J is TRBJ2-3; D may be TRBD2 (5 bases). Germline loops: CDR1 SGHTA, CDR2 FQGNSA. The CDR3 covers 13 residues. The V end lost 5 bases, the J end lost 4 bases, and 10 bases lay between the germline ends. This CDR3 reads CASSQLLADTQYF. CDR3 bases read: TGTGCCAGCAGCCAGCTACTAGCAGATACG.

Ten or more counts support this clone. The read gets to within 3 residues of the CDR3 end, and the germline J gene fills in the rest. The V gene is TRBV9, the J gene TRBJ2-5; D call uncertain. The CDR3 totals 13 residues. Germline V gives CDR1 SGDLS, CDR2 YYNGEE. V shed 3 bases and J shed 5 bases, with 11 bases lying between them. CDR3 DNA (partial): TGTGCCAGCAGCGCCCTTTCCGGGGAGACC. Translating it yields CASSALSGET. The whole CDR3 reads CASSALSGETQYF.

This clone was counted at least ten times. The CDR3 end lies 3 residues beyond the end of the read and is filled in from the germline J gene. The chain links TRBV5-8 to TRBJ2-1, with 13 nucleotides matching TRBD2. CDR1 and CDR2 (germline): SGHTS, YDEGEE. The V gene end was trimmed by 6 bases and the J gene end by 9 bases; junction bases not matched to a gene: 9. The CDR3 loop spans 15 amino acids. The CDR3 region is CASKGLAGVIGEQFF. The sequenced CDR3 bases are TGTGCCAGCAAAGGACTAGCGGGAGTTATAGGTGAG.

This clone has at least ten counts. Read data end 3 residues before the CDR3 end; the end is taken from the germline J gene. J is TRBJ2-7 and V is TRBV12-3 or TRBV12-4; D not certain. Trimming took off 8 bases at V and 3 bases at J, with 11 bases between the two ends. The CDR3 has 12 amino acids. The part of the CDR3 DNA that was read is TGTGCCAGCGGGCCCACATTCTACGAG. Amino acid sequence: CASGPTFYE. The entire CDR3 sequence reads CASGPTFYEQYF.

Remarks on this clone: The read comes to an end 3 residues before the CDR3 does, leaving the germline J gene to fill in the end. The gene calls are TRBV6-4 and TRBJ2-3; 8 bases map to TRBD2. Germline loops: CDR1 MRHNA, CDR2 SNTAGT. Trimming at V came to 3 bases and at J to 2 bases, leaving 4 bases not matched to a gene. This CDR3 spans 15 amino acids. CDR3 DNA, as far as it was read: TGTGCCAGCAGTGAGTCAGCGGGAGTCACAGATACG. Its protein product is CASSESAGVTDT. The whole CDR3 is CASSESAGVTDTQYF.

This clone showed up many times. The read finishes 3 residues shy of the CDR3 end, and the germline J gene is used to complete it. This chain connects TRBV5-4 to TRBJ2-3; D is undetermined. V lost 0 bases and J lost 2, with 7 bases in between. The CDR3 runs 14 residues. Germline CDR1 and CDR2: SGHNT and YYREEE (reference sequence). The CDR3 bases that were read are TGTGCCAGCAGCTTGGAGGGCCCCACAGATACG. Translating gives CASSLEGPTDT. The CDR3 in its entirety is CASSLEGPTDTQYF.